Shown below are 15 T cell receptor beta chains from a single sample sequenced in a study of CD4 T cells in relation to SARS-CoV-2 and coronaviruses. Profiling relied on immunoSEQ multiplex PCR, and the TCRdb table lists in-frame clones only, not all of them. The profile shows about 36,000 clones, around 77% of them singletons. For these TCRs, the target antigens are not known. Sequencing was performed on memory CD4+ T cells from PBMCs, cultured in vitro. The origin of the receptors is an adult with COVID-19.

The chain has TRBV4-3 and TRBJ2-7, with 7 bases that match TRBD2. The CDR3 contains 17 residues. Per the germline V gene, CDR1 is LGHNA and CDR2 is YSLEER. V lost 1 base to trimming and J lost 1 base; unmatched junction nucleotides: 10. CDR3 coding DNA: TGCGCCAGCAGCCAAGGTGATGGGGGAGGGCTTTCCTACGAGCAGTACTTC. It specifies CASSQGDGGGLSYEQYF.

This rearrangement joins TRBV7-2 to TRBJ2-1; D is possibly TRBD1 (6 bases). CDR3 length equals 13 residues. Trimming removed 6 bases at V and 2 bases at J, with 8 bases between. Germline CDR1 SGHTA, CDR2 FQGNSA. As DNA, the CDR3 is TGTGCCAGCAGACAGGGACCCTACAATGAGCAGTTCTTC. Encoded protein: CASRQGPYNEQFF.

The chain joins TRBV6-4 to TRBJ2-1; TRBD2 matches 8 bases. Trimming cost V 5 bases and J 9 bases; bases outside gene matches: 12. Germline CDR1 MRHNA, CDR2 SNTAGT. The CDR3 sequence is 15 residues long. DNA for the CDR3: TGTGCCAGCAGTTTTACGGCGGGAGGCCGGGGTGAGCAGTTCTTC. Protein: CASSFTAGGRGEQFF.

CDR3 protein: CASSPAGRTRGYEQYF. CDR3 sequence (DNA): TGTGCCAGCAGCCCGGCGGGACGGACACGTGGCTACGAGCAGTACTTC. This chain connects TRBV28 to TRBJ2-7; D is perhaps TRBD2 (6 bases). Germline CDR1 and CDR2: MDHEN and SYDVKM. The CDR3 is 16 residues long. The V and J ends lost 6 bases and 3 bases respectively, with 21 bases between them.

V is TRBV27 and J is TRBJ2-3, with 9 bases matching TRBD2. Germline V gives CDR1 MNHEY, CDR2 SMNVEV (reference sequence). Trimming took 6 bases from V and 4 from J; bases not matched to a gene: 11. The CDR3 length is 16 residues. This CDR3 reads CASRYIAGVGPDTQYF. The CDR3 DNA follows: TGTGCCAGCAGGTATATAGCGGGAGTGGGCCCAGATACGCAGTATTTT.

The CDR3 DNA reads as TGTGCCAGCAGTTTACAGGGGTCCAGCTCCTACAATGAGCAGTTCTTC. This gives the protein CASSLQGSSSYNEQFF. This rearrangement joins TRBV2 to TRBJ2-1, with 7 bases identical to TRBD1. CDR3 length equals 16 residues. Per germline, CDR1 SNHLY and CDR2 FYNNEI. Trimming removed 5 bases from V and 0 bases from J; junction bases left unmatched: 7. Full variable domain (rest looked up from reference TRBV2 and TRBJ2-1): EPEVTQTPSHQVTQMGQEVILRCVPISNHLYFYWYRQILGQKVEFLVSFYNNEISEKSEIFDDQFSVERPDGSNFTLKIRSTKLEDSAMYFCASSLQGSSSYNEQFFGPGTRLTVL.

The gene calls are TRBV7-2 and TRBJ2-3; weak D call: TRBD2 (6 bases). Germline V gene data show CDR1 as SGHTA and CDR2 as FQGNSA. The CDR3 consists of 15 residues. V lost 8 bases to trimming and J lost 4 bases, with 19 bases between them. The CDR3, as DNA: TGTGCCAGCGACGCGGGACTGGGAAGATCAGATACGCAGTATTTT. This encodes CASDAGLGRSDTQYF.

CDR3 loop: CASSPPGGTDYGYTF. The CDR3, as DNA: TGTGCCAGCTCACCACCCGGGGGGACGGACTATGGCTACACCTTC. The chain joins TRBV18 to TRBJ1-2; tentative D call: TRBD1 (5 bases). V was shortened by 0 bases and J by 3 bases, with 11 bases between the two germline ends. The CDR3 is 15 amino acids. Per germline, CDR1 KGHSH and CDR2 LQKENI.

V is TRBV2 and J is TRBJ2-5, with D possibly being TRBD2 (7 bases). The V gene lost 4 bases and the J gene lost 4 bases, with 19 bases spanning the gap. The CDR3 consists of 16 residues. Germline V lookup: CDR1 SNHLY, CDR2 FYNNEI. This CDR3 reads CASSVPGAGRGETQYF. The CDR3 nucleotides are TGTGCCAGCAGTGTACCAGGGGCAGGGAGGGGAGAGACCCAGTACTTC.

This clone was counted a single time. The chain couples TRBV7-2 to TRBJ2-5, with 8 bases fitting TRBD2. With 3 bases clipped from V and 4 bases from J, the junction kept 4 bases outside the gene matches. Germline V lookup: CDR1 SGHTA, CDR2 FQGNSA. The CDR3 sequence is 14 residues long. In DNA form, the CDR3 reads TGTGCCAGCAGCTTCTTTGCGGGAGGAGAGACCCAGTACTTC. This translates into CASSFFAGGETQYF.

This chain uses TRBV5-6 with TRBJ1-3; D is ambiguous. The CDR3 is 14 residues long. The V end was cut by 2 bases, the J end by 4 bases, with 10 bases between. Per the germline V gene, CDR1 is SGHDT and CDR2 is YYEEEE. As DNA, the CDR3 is TGTGCCAGCAGCTTTACAAATTCCGGAAACACCATATATTTT. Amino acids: CASSFTNSGNTIYF.

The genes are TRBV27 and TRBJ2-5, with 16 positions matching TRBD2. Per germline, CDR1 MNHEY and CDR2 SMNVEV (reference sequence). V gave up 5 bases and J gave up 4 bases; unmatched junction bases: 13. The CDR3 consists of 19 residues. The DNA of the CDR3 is TGTGCCAGCAGTCCACGATTTGGGACTAGCGGGAGGGCCAGAGAGACCCAGTACTTC. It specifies CASSPRFGTSGRARETQYF.

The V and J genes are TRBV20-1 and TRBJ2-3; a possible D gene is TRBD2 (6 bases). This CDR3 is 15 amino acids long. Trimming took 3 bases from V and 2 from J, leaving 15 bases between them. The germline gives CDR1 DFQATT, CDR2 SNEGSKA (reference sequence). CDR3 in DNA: TGCAGTGCTAGTTCTCCGGCGGGGCCCACAGATACGCAGTATTTT. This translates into CSASSPAGPTDTQYF.

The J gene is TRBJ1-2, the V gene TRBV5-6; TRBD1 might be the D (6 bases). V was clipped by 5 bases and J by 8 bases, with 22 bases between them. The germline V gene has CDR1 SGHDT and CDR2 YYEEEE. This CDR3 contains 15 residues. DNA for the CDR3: TGTGCCAGCAGTCCGCCCCTGACAGGATCGGGAGGCTACACCTTC. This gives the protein CASSPPLTGSGGYTF.

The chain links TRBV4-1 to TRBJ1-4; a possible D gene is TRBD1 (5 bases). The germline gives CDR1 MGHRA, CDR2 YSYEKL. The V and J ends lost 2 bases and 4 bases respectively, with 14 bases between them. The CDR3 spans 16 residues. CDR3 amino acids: CASSQNVRVINEKLFF. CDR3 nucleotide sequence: TGCGCCAGCAGCCAAAACGTCAGGGTAATTAATGAAAAACTGTTTTTT.